This TCR beta chain was identified during a study of T cells in Graves' hyperthyroidism and ophthalmopathy. Study results and caveats: Most clonotypes that expanded in the thyroid above 0.001 also showed up in blood.

CDR3 length equals 15 residues. V lost 8 bases and J lost 6; bases outside the gene matches: 7. The germline V gene has CDR1 SGHRS and CDR2 YFSETQ. Amplification yielded TCR beta CDR3 regions, with RNA transcripts as the source. Initially, a first-round RT-PCR of the TCR CDR3 employed the HTBI primer set. TCRdb independently ran MiXCR on the multiplex PCR reads; one entry per CDR3 protein. The sample lists under 350,000 distinct CDR3 sequences, approximately 18% seen once, with less than 65% in the top ten. A lack of ophthalmopathy progression within 18 months defined stable Graves' hyperthyroidism. Hyperthyroidism patients were newly diagnosed, had disease duration under 2 months, and were aged 18 to 65 years. For this clonotype: What it binds is not known.

Sequenced input: blood. The sequence derives from a woman between 45 and 60 years old with Graves' hyperthyroidism. The chain combines TRBV5-1 with TRBJ2-2; 13 bases match TRBD2. Written as DNA, the CDR3 is TGCGCCAGTAATGGACTAGCGGGAGCTTCCGGGGAGCTGTTTTTT. It is translated as CASNGLAGASGELFF.